Given below is one T cell receptor (beta chain) in context. Its target is unknown. Combined were second doses at about 4 or about 12 weeks. The V and J ends lost 4 bases and 1 base respectively, with 22 bases between them. Germline V gene data show CDR1 as PRHDT and CDR2 as FYEKMQ (reference sequence). The CDR3 runs 18 residues. This sample was taken from a study of T cell responses to AZD1222 COVID-19 vaccine. General study points: Among the donors, most were white British and more were female, and clonal diversity was possibly underestimated. Regions 160-218 and 743-854 dominated among vaccine-associated CD4 TCRs spanning spike.

The repertoire was sequenced with immunoSEQ multiplex PCR; TCRdb's copy has only in-frame clones and lacks some. The table lists 180,000 or so clones, 92% of them singletons. Material: peripheral blood, obtained 28 days after the second AZD1222 dose. The chain couples TRBV13 to TRBJ1-1; D call uncertain. The sequence came from an adult who received the AZD1222 COVID-19 vaccine. The CDR3 DNA is TGTGCCAGCAGCTCCTCTCGCGATAGAGGACCAACGAACACTGAAGCTTTCTTT. Its protein is CASSSSRDRGPTNTEAFF.